These 25 T cell receptor beta chains originate from one sample sequenced in a study of T cell responses to AZD1222 COVID-19 vaccine. Measured with immunoSEQ multiplex PCR; TCRdb has only the in-frame clones, and not every one. The sample shows tens of thousands of clones, around 86% of them seen only once. The sample consisted of peripheral blood, taken on day 0 of AZD1222 vaccination. The source is an adult in good health.

This clone turned up a few times. The J gene is TRBJ2-1, the V gene TRBV25-1; 8 nucleotides agree with TRBD2. Germline assignment: CDR1 MGHDK and CDR2 SYGVNS. CDR3 size: 16 residues. V was clipped by 1 base and J by 6 bases; unmatched bases: 8. The CDR3 nucleotides are TGTGCCAGCAGTGAATCCTTACGGGAGGGCGGCAATGAGCAGTTCTTC. Its protein product is CASSESLREGGNEQFF.

The chain links TRBV18 to TRBJ1-1; 9 bases agree with TRBD1. CDR3 length: 15 amino acids. Germline assignment: CDR1 KGHSH and CDR2 LQKENI. The V and J ends lost 2 bases and 1 base, in that order; junction bases with no gene match: 2. The CDR3 sequence is CASSPGTGRNTEAFF. DNA of the CDR3: TGTGCCAGCTCACCAGGGACAGGGCGGAACACTGAAGCTTTCTTT.

The chain recombines TRBV3-1 (or the pseudogene TRBV3-2) with TRBJ2-3; D call uncertain. The length of the CDR3 is 15 residues. The germline V gene has CDR1 LGHDT and CDR2 YNNKEL (reference sequence). The germline V and J ends were trimmed by 0 bases and 2 bases, with 9 bases remaining between them. CDR3 in amino acids: CASSQDFTVTDTQYF. The CDR3 bases are TGTGCCAGCAGCCAAGATTTTACAGTCACAGATACGCAGTATTTT.

The chain recombines TRBV5-6 with TRBJ2-3, with no clear D. CDR3 size: 18 residues. Germline assignment: CDR1 SGHDT and CDR2 YYEEEE. V was trimmed by 5 bases and J by 0 bases, leaving 22 bases between them. This chain's CDR3 is CASSFRMPATRSTDTQYF. CDR3 DNA: TGTGCCAGCAGTTTCCGCATGCCCGCGACGAGGAGCACAGATACGCAGTATTTT.

The chain carries TRBV11-1 and TRBJ1-1; tentative D call: TRBD1 (5 bases). The CDR3 is made up of 14 amino acids. Germline V lookup: CDR1 SGHAT, CDR2 FQDESV (reference sequence). Trimming shortened V by 1 base and J by 5 bases, and 11 bases separated the two germline ends. The CDR3 DNA follows: TGTGCCAGCAGCTTAGAATCGAGGGGTACTGAAGCTTTCTTT. Residues: CASSLESRGTEAFF.

CDR3 sequence: CASSTPATGGRVEQYF. CDR3 bases: TGTGCCAGCAGTACGCCAGCGACAGGGGGCCGGGTCGAGCAGTACTTC. V usage is TRBV28 and J usage is TRBJ2-7; 10 positions match TRBD1. V was pared by 5 bases and J by 6 bases, with 13 bases of the junction left unmatched. The CDR3 consists of 16 residues. Germline CDR1 MDHEN, CDR2 SYDVKM.

The rearrangement joins TRBV23-1 to TRBJ1-4, with D possibly matching TRBD1 (5 bases). TRBV23-1 is noted as an ORF with a role that remains uncertain. Trimming took 5 bases from V and 4 from J, leaving 17 bases between them. The CDR3 covers 16 residues. The CDR3 DNA reads as TGCGCCAGCAGTTCCTCTGGGGTGAGGGGTAATGAAAAACTGTTTTTT. It specifies CASSSSGVRGNEKLFF.

The gene calls are TRBV28 and TRBJ1-5, with D perhaps matching TRBD1 (5 bases). V was shortened by 6 bases and J by 1 base, with 13 bases between the two germline ends. Per the germline V gene, CDR1 is MDHEN and CDR2 is SYDVKM. The CDR3 runs to 15 residues. The CDR3 nucleotides read TGTGCCAGCAGCCCCAGGCAGGGCAGCAATCAGCCCCAGCATTTT. Translation gives CASSPRQGSNQPQHF. The complete variable domain, with remaining parts taken from reference TRBV28 and TRBJ1-5, reads DVKVTQSSRYLVKRTGEKVFLECVQDMDHENMFWYRQDPGLGLRLIYFSYDVKMKEKGDIPEGYSVSREKKERFSLILESASTNQTSMYLCASSPRQGSNQPQHFGDGTRLSIL.

The chain employs TRBV30 and TRBJ1-1, with unresolved D. Germline values: CDR1 GTSNPN, CDR2 SVGIG (reference sequence). Trimming pared 3 bases from V and 4 bases from J, leaving 12 bases between. The CDR3 length is 13 residues. The CDR3 nucleotides are TGTGCCTGGAGCGAGGATGGAAGCACTGAAGCTTTCTTT. Its protein product is CAWSEDGSTEAFF.

The CDR3 reads CAWTQRTSGYTQYF. CDR3 DNA sequence: TGTGCCTGGACCCAAAGGACTAGCGGCTATACGCAGTATTTT. The rearrangement uses TRBV30 and TRBJ2-3; TRBD2 matches 10 bases. The junction had 8 bases not matched to a gene; V was cut back by 4 bases and J by 7 bases. Germline CDR1 GTSNPN, CDR2 SVGIG (reference sequence). There are 14 residues in the CDR3. Full variable domain (missing parts from reference TRBV30 and TRBJ2-3): SQTIHQWPATLVQPVGSPLSLECTVEGTSNPNLYWYRQAAGRGLQLLFYSVGIGQISSEVPQNLSASRPQDRQFILSSKKLLLSDSGFYLCAWTQRTSGYTQYFGPGTRLTVL.

The chain uses TRBV3-1 (or the pseudogene TRBV3-2) and TRBJ2-3; D remains unclear. The V gene's germline CDR1 is LGHDT and CDR2 YNNKEL (reference sequence). The CDR3 contains 16 residues. The V gene lost 2 bases and the J gene lost 6 bases, with 18 bases spanning the gap. The CDR3 spells CASSQSMLGAADTQYF. In DNA, the CDR3 is TGTGCCAGCAGCCAATCTATGTTGGGCGCTGCGGATACGCAGTATTTT.

J is TRBJ1-1 and V is TRBV11-3; no clear D. Deletions cut 2 bases from V and 1 base from J, with 5 bases between. The CDR3 spans 13 residues. The germline gives CDR1 SGHNT, CDR2 YENEEA. This CDR3 reads CASSLLGNTEAFF. The CDR3 DNA reads TGTGCCAGCAGCTTACTAGGGAACACTGAAGCTTTCTTT.

The rearrangement links TRBV6-5 to TRBJ2-5, with TRBD2 identical over 7 bases. This CDR3 contains 15 residues. Trimming cost V 0 bases and J 5 bases; bases outside gene matches: 6. Germline-derived CDR1 and CDR2 are MNHEY and SVGAGI. In nucleotides, the CDR3 is TGTGCCAGCAGTTACTCGGCGGGGGTCGGGGAGACCCAGTACTTC. It encodes CASSYSAGVGETQYF.

This clone was counted a single time. The chain is built from TRBV5-8 and TRBJ1-2, with a weak D call TRBD1 (5 bases). V lost 4 bases and J lost 12, with 13 bases in between. This CDR3 is built from 11 residues. The germline CDR1 and CDR2 sequences are SGHTS and YDEGEE. CDR3 coding DNA: TGTGCCAGCAGCGGTTGGGACCCCGACACCTTC. The encoded protein is CASSGWDPDTF.

The chain couples TRBV28 to TRBJ1-5; D might be TRBD1 (6 bases). The CDR3 runs 14 residues. CDR1 and CDR2 (germline): MDHEN, SYDVKM. V was clipped by 4 bases and J by 7 bases, with 14 bases between them. CDR3 loop: CASSSPQGRQPQHF. Written as DNA, the CDR3 is TGTGCCAGCAGTTCCCCACAGGGTAGGCAGCCCCAGCATTTT.

The chain is built from TRBV3-1 (or the pseudogene TRBV3-2) and TRBJ1-1; D uncertain. The CDR3 totals 12 residues. V lost 8 bases and J lost 3, with 10 bases in between. Germline values: CDR1 LGHDT, CDR2 YNNKEL (reference sequence). The CDR3 here is CASQVGDTEAFF. The DNA for the CDR3 is TGTGCCAGCCAGGTCGGGGACACTGAAGCTTTCTTT.

The rearrangement joins TRBV6-6 to TRBJ1-2, with D perhaps TRBD1 (6 bases). There are 16 residues in the CDR3. Germline V gene sequence: CDR1 MNHNY, CDR2 SVGAGI (reference sequence). Trimming pared 2 bases from V and 2 bases from J, leaving 15 bases between. This CDR3 is CASSYQDSPSNYGYTF. The CDR3 DNA reads as TGTGCCAGCAGTTACCAGGACAGTCCATCCAACTATGGCTACACCTTC.

The rearrangement joins TRBV4-2 to TRBJ1-2; D unresolved. The CDR3 contains 14 residues. Germline values: CDR1 LGHNA, CDR2 YNFKEQ. V lost 1 base and J lost 0, with 6 bases in between. In nucleotides, the CDR3 is TGTGCCAGCAGCCAAGCAACAGCTAACTATGGCTACACCTTC. Amino acid sequence: CASSQATANYGYTF.

The gene calls are TRBV7-9 and TRBJ2-2, with TRBD1 identical over 8 bases. CDR1 is SEHNR, CDR2 FQNEAQ, per germline (reference sequence). There are 15 residues in the CDR3. The junction had 2 bases not matched to a gene; V was cut back by 4 bases and J by 1 base. The CDR3 DNA follows: TGTGCCAGCAGCTCTGGACAGGGGAACACCGGGGAGCTGTTTTTT. Translation: CASSSGQGNTGELFF.

The chain links TRBV27 to TRBJ1-5; D perhaps matches TRBD1 (5 bases). V gave up 5 bases and J gave up 7 bases, with 12 bases separating them. Germline assignment: CDR1 MNHEY and CDR2 SMNVEV (reference sequence). The CDR3 sequence is 13 residues long. The CDR3, as DNA: TGTGCCAGCAGTCCCCGGGACGGGCAGCCCCAGCATTTT. Protein product: CASSPRDGQPQHF.

This clone turned up a few times. The V call is TRBV24-1, the J call TRBJ2-3; 10 nucleotides agree with TRBD2. There are 19 residues in the CDR3. Trimming cost V 3 bases and J 2 bases; bases outside gene matches: 13. CDR1 KGHDR and CDR2 SFDVKD come from the germline V gene. Written as DNA, the CDR3 is TGTGCCACCAGTGATATCGGGGTGACTAGCGGGTCCTCCACAGATACGCAGTATTTT. It specifies CATSDIGVTSGSSTDTQYF.

The chain carries TRBV28 and TRBJ1-5; D gene uncertain. The V gene's germline CDR1 is MDHEN and CDR2 SYDVKM. There are 14 residues in the CDR3. Trimming shortened V by 3 bases and J by 8 bases, and 14 bases separated the two germline ends. The CDR3 bases are TGTGCCAGCAGTTTGGACTCCCAGTCGGAGCCCCAGCATTTT. This sequence encodes CASSLDSQSEPQHF. Complete variable domain (other parts from reference TRBV28 and TRBJ1-5): DVKVTQSSRYLVKRTGEKVFLECVQDMDHENMFWYRQDPGLGLRLIYFSYDVKMKEKGDIPEGYSVSREKKERFSLILESASTNQTSMYLCASSLDSQSEPQHFGDGTRLSIL.

The V gene is TRBV28, the J gene TRBJ1-2, with 8 positions matching TRBD1. Germline V gene sequence: CDR1 MDHEN, CDR2 SYDVKM. V gave up 8 bases and J gave up 5 bases; unmatched junction bases: 4. The CDR3 is 12 amino acids. CDR3 coding DNA: TGTGCCAGCCAGGGGGCCCTTTATGGCTACACCTTC. Translating gives CASQGALYGYTF.

V is TRBV19 and J is TRBJ1-2; D may be TRBD1 (5 bases). Germline V lookup: CDR1 LNHDA, CDR2 SQIVND (reference sequence). This CDR3 spans 15 amino acids. V dropped 5 bases and J dropped 3 bases, with 16 bases sitting between them. The CDR3 reads CASSETAGTYYGYTF. As DNA, the CDR3 is TGTGCCAGTAGTGAGACCGCCGGGACTTACTATGGCTACACCTTC.

The chain has TRBV4-2 and TRBJ2-2, with TRBD2 identical over 9 bases. CDR1 and CDR2 from the germline V gene are LGHNA and YNFKEQ. J lost 0 bases, V lost 11 bases, and 4 bases had no gene match. The CDR3 is made up of 14 amino acids. This CDR3 is CASSGKANTGELFF. In DNA form, the CDR3 reads TGTGCCTCTAGCGGGAAAGCGAACACCGGGGAGCTGTTTTTT.